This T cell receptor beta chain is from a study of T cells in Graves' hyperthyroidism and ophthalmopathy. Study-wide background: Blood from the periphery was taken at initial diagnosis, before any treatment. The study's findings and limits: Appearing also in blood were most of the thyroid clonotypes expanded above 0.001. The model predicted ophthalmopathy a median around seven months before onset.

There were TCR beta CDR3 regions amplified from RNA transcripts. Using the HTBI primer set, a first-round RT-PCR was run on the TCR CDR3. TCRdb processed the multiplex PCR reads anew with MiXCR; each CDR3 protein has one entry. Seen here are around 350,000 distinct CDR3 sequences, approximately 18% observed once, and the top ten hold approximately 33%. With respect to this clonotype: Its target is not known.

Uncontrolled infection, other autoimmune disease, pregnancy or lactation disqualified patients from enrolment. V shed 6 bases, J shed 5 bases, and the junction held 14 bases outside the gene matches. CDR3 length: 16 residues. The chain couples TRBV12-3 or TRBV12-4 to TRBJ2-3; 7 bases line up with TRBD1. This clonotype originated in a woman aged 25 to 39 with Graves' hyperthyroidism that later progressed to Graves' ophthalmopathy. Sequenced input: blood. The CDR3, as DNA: TGTGCCAGCAGCATGACAGGGATCCGGTCGCGAGATACGCAGTATTTT. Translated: CASSMTGIRSRDTQYF.